These 20 T cell receptor beta chains originate from one sample sequenced in a study of blood T cells in healthy people across ages. Alongside a J-beta primer mix, a sample-barcoded 5' primer served in a second PCR lasting roughly 6 to 11 cycles. In TCRdb, the 5' RACE reads were re-called with MiXCR into one record per CDR3 protein. In the table there are roughly 1 million distinct CDR3 sequences, under 30% of which are singletons. These sequences were also reported in another study, on T cells of mothers and their children.

The source material was blood. The source is a girl aged 2-9 years in good health.

The rearrangement uses TRBV7-9 and TRBJ2-1; D is unclear. The germline V gene has CDR1 SEHNR and CDR2 FQNEAQ (reference sequence). This CDR3 has 16 amino acids. V was cut by 2 bases and J by 2 bases, with 13 bases left in between. The CDR3 loop reads CASSLQSRDPYNEQFF. CDR3 nucleotide sequence: TGTGCCAGCAGCTTACAAAGTAGAGACCCCTACAATGAGCAGTTCTTC.

This clonotype was detected a few times. V gene TRBV11-2 combines with J gene TRBJ2-1; TRBD1 might be the D (6 bases). From germline, CDR1 is SGHAT and CDR2 FQNNGV. V was shortened by 4 bases and J by 7 bases, with 8 bases between the two germline ends. The CDR3 totals 12 residues. The CDR3 bases are TGTGCCAGCAGCTGGGACAAAAATGAGCAGTTCTTC. This gives the protein CASSWDKNEQFF.

This clonotype was detected a few times. This sequence joins TRBV7-8 and TRBJ2-7; the match to TRBD1 covers 9 bases. CDR1 SGHVS and CDR2 FQNEAQ come from the germline V gene. CDR3 size: 14 residues. V lost 7 bases, J lost 3 bases, and 7 bases stayed unmatched. Here the CDR3 DNA reads TGTGCCAGCATTGACAGGGGGAGAGGCTACGAGCAGTACTTC. It encodes CASIDRGRGYEQYF.

This chain links TRBV25-1 with TRBJ2-5; D might be TRBD2 (6 bases). Judging by the DNA end, TRBJ2-7 fits better; the J call may be wrong. Germline V gene sequence: CDR1 MGHDK, CDR2 SYGVNS. CDR3 length equals 15 residues. The CDR3 loop is CASSPPGETVHEQYF. For the CDR3, the DNA is TGTGCCAGCAGTCCCCCGGGGGAGACCGTCCACGAGCAGTACTTC.

This clonotype appeared a few times. The CDR3 loop is CSALGTSGREFSDTQYF. CDR3 DNA sequence: TGCAGTGCCCTCGGGACTAGCGGGAGGGAGTTTTCAGATACGCAGTATTTT. The chain is built from TRBV20-1 and TRBJ2-3; 16 bases line up with TRBD2. Germline V lookup: CDR1 DFQATT, CDR2 SNEGSKA (reference sequence). The CDR3 consists of 17 residues. J gave up 4 bases and V 6 bases, and 10 bases lay outside the gene matches.

This clonotype was recorded many times. The chain links TRBV19 to TRBJ2-1; TRBD2 is a possible D gene (6 bases). The CDR3 length is 15 residues. The germline gives CDR1 LNHDA, CDR2 SQIVND (reference sequence). V lost 1 base, J lost 3 bases, and 10 bases lay in between. CDR3 residues: CASSIVGLLYNEQFF. CDR3 nucleotides: TGTGCCAGTAGTATAGTGGGACTGCTCTACAATGAGCAGTTCTTC.

This clonotype was counted between two and nine times. This sequence joins TRBV27 and TRBJ1-4; unclear D gene. Per germline, CDR1 MNHEY and CDR2 SMNVEV (reference sequence). Trimming shortened V by 2 bases and J by 4 bases, and 8 bases separated the two germline ends. The CDR3 spans 14 residues. This chain's CDR3 is CASSLGSINEKLFF. The CDR3, as DNA: TGTGCCAGCAGTTTAGGCAGCATTAATGAAAAACTGTTTTTT. The complete variable domain, with remaining parts taken from reference TRBV27 and TRBJ1-4, reads EAQVTQNPRYLITVTGKKLTVTCSQNMNHEYMSWYRQDPGLGLRQIYYSMNVEVTDKGDVPEGYKVSRKEKRNFPLILESPSPNQTSLYFCASSLGSINEKLFFGSGTQLSVL.

The chain couples TRBV7-9 to TRBJ2-5, with D perhaps TRBD2 (5 bases). The CDR3 length is 16 residues. CDR1 and CDR2 from the germline V gene are SEHNR and FQNEAQ (reference sequence). V gave up 3 bases and J gave up 0 bases, with 14 bases separating them. DNA of the CDR3: TGTGCCAGCAGCTTCGGGAACCACCCGGACCAAGAGACCCAGTACTTC. Its translation: CASSFGNHPDQETQYF. The full variable domain, its missing parts supplied by reference TRBV7-9 and TRBJ2-5, is DTGVSQNPRHKITKRGQNVTFRCDPISEHNRLYWYRQTLGQGPEFLTYFQNEAQLEKSRLLSDRFSAERPKGSFSTLEIQRTEQGDSAMYLCASSFGNHPDQETQYFGPGTRLLVL.

In the case of this clonotype: Germline is not matched at one junction end, which may reflect a read error. The chain joins TRBV12-3 or TRBV12-4 to TRBJ2-1; D call uncertain. The CDR3 sequence is 16 residues long. The chain's CDR3 is CASSFSTESSYNEQSF. The CDR3 DNA follows: TGTGCCAGCAGTTTTTCAACGGAGAGCTCCTACAATGAGCAGTCCTTC.

The V and J genes are TRBV12-3 or TRBV12-4 and TRBJ1-4, with D possibly TRBD1 on 5 matching bases. The CDR3 consists of 14 residues. The ends were cut back, 6 bases at V and 7 bases at J, with 15 bases in the middle. CDR3 sequence: CASSALFRGEKLFF. The CDR3 coding sequence is TGTGCCAGCAGCGCCCTTTTTAGGGGTGAAAAACTGTTTTTT.

This chain uses TRBV6-1 with TRBJ2-3; D perhaps matches TRBD1 (6 bases). There are 14 residues in the CDR3. The ends were cut back, 6 bases at V and 5 bases at J, with 15 bases in the middle. The germline gives CDR1 MNHNS, CDR2 SASEGT. The CDR3 bases are TGTGCCAGCAGCCAACAGGGTTTCCGAGATACGCAGTATTTT. It specifies CASSQQGFRDTQYF.

The sample holds a few counts of this clonotype. The chain joins TRBV6-2 or TRBV6-3 to TRBJ1-4; D unclear. The germline V and J ends were trimmed by 7 bases and 7 bases, with 7 bases remaining between them. The CDR3 totals 11 residues. Germline CDR1 reads MNHEY; CDR2 reads SVGEGT. The CDR3 DNA reads as TGTGCCAGCACCAATGCTGAAAAACTGTTTTTT. As protein: CASTNAEKLFF.

V usage is TRBV9 and J usage is TRBJ1-4, with D possibly being TRBD1 (5 bases). CDR1 SGDLS and CDR2 YYNGEE come from the germline V gene. Trimming stripped 2 bases from V and 6 bases from J, with 11 bases between. This CDR3 has 14 residues. This CDR3 reads CASSVGGWDEKLFF. In DNA form, the CDR3 reads TGTGCCAGCAGCGTCGGGGGATGGGATGAAAAACTGTTTTTT. The full variable domain, completed using reference TRBV9 and TRBJ1-4, is DSGVTQTPKHLITATGQRVTLRCSPRSGDLSVYWYQQSLDQGLQFLIQYYNGEERAKGNILERFSAQQFPDLHSELNLSSLELGDSALYFCASSVGGWDEKLFFGSGTQLSVL.

This clonotype was recorded a few times. The V call is TRBV7-2, the J call TRBJ1-2, with D tentatively TRBD1 (5 bases). The CDR3 has 12 amino acids. V was clipped by 1 base and J by 7 bases, with 7 bases between them. The germline V gene encodes CDR1 SGHTA and CDR2 FQGNSA. The CDR3 protein is CASSLGQIGYTF. CDR3 bases: TGTGCCAGCAGCTTAGGACAGATTGGCTACACCTTC.

This chain joins TRBV11-2 and TRBJ2-7; D remains unclear. The V gene lost 5 bases and the J gene lost 4 bases, with 18 bases spanning the gap. CDR3 length: 15 residues. Germline V gene data show CDR1 as SGHAT and CDR2 as FQNNGV. The CDR3 DNA is TGTGCCAGCAGCCATGGCGATAGCCTTTTTTACGAGCAGTACTTC. Amino acid sequence: CASSHGDSLFYEQYF.

For this clonotype: Relative to the germline gene, one junction end is altered; a read error may explain this. J is TRBJ2-1 and V is TRBV12-3 or TRBV12-4; D possibly uses TRBD1 or TRBD2 (5 bases each). The DNA matches TRBJ2-7 better at its end, which makes the J call doubtful. The CDR3 covers 15 residues. CDR3 loop: CASSLVLDSSYEQYF. CDR3 sequence (DNA): TGTGCAAGCAGTTTAGTACTAGACAGCTCCTACGAGCAGTACTTC.

This clonotype showed up just a few times. Here the CDR3 DNA reads TGTGCCAGCAGATTACGGGGGGGCGGCACAGATACGCAGTATTTT. Amino acid sequence: CASRLRGGGTDTQYF. The rearrangement uses TRBV11-3 and TRBJ2-3; 8 bases agree with TRBD2. V shed 6 bases and J 1 base; nucleotides not matched to a gene: 6. The CDR3 length is 15 residues. CDR1 and CDR2 from the germline V gene are SGHNT and YENEEA. The full variable domain, in which reference TRBV11-3 and TRBJ2-3 provide the parts outside the CDR3, is EAGVVQSPRYKIIEKKQPVAFWCNPISGHNTLYWYLQNLGQGPELLIRYENEEAVDDSQLPKDRFSAERLKGVDSTLKIQPAELGDSAVYLCASRLRGGGTDTQYFGPGTRLTVL.

The rearrangement links TRBV5-1 to TRBJ2-1, with D maybe TRBD1 (6 bases). TRBJ2-7 explains the end of the DNA better; the J call may be wrong. In germline, CDR1 is SGHRS, CDR2 YFSETQ. This CDR3 has 14 residues. Here the CDR3 reads CASSKQGGTNEQYF. The CDR3 DNA reads TGCGCCAGCAGTAAACAGGGTGGTACGAACGAGCAGTACTTC.

The chain employs TRBV9 and TRBJ1-1; 8 bases map to TRBD1. The CDR3 length is 14 residues. Germline CDR1 SGDLS, CDR2 YYNGEE. The V gene end was trimmed by 3 bases and the J gene end by 6 bases; junction bases not matched to a gene: 7. This chain's CDR3 is CASSGDRGTPEAFF. CDR3 DNA: TGTGCCAGCAGCGGAGACAGGGGAACCCCTGAAGCTTTCTTT.

This clonotype was detected only a few times. The chain carries TRBV24-1 and TRBJ2-5; D is perhaps TRBD2 (5 bases). V was cut by 4 bases and J by 1 base, with 12 bases left in between. CDR1 and CDR2 (germline): KGHDR, SFDVKD. The CDR3 extends over 15 amino acids. The CDR3 region is CATSDPGLTQETQYF. CDR3 coding DNA: TGTGCCACCAGTGACCCCGGACTTACCCAAGAGACCCAGTACTTC.